This TCR beta chain was captured in a study of graft-versus-host responses after intestinal transplantation. Study-wide context: Among the recipients, all got anti-thymocyte globulin induction and then tacrolimus and steroids for roughly three years.

The table lists this clone with a count of one. The protocol was immunoSEQ multiplex PCR, while the TCRdb copy is restricted to in-frame clones and leaves out a portion. The sample lists just under 8,000 clones, 97% occurring once. The CDR3 consists of 14 residues. Germline V gene sequence: CDR1 SEHNR, CDR2 FQNEAQ (reference sequence). V was trimmed by 5 bases and J by 4 bases, leaving 14 bases between them. The rearrangement links TRBV7-9 to TRBJ1-1; possibly TRBD1 for D (6 bases). The TCR comes from a human patient who received an intestinal transplant, so some T cells may come from the graft donor. The sample in question was PBMCs, obtained 23 days after intestinal transplant. The CDR3 coding sequence is TGTGCCAGCAGCCCAACAGGGTTGGGCACTGAAGCTTTCTTT. Protein sequence: CASSPTGLGTEAFF. The variable domain in full, with the rest retrieved from reference TRBV7-9 and TRBJ1-1, is DTGVSQNPRHKITKRGQNVTFRCDPISEHNRLYWYRQTLGQGPEFLTYFQNEAQLEKSRLLSDRFSAERPKGSFSTLEIQRTEQGDSAMYLCASSPTGLGTEAFFGQGTRLTVV.